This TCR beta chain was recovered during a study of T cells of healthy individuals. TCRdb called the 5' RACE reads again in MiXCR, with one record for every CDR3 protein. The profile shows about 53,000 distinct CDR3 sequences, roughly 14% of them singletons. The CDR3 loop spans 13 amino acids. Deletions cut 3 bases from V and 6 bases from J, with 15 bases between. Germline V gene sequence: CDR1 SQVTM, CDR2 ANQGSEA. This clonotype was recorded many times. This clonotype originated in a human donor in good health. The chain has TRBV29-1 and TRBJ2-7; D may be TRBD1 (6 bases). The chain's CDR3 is CSVDRVRGGEQYF. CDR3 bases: TGCAGCGTTGATCGAGTTCGAGGGGGCGAGCAGTACTTC.